These T cell receptor beta chains were read from a single sample in a study of cytotoxic CD8 clonotypes in ibrutinib-treated CLL. Produced via immunoSEQ multiplex PCR; TCRdb's table is partial and in-frame only. The sample lists roughly 56,000 clones; roughly 70% were seen once. The sequencing used PBMCs, collected after 12 months of ibrutinib treatment. The receptors shown here come from a human donor with chronic lymphocytic leukemia. Both conserved end residues are part of each CDR3.

j_call cdr3_length v_call cdr3_aa
TRBJ2-7 11 TRBV18 CASSSSYEQYF
TRBJ2-1 17 TRBV30 CAWSVRRGPISYNEQFF
TRBJ1-2 13 TRBV7-3 CASSLGTGGGYTF
NA 13 TRBV5-4 CASRKGQGGEQYF
TRBJ2-3 14 TRBV6-4 CASRAGTGTDTQYF
TRBJ2-1 16 TRBV19 CASSIRLAGMRNEQFF
TRBJ2-2 15 TRBV7-2 CASSPVGTNTGELFF
TRBJ1-3 17 TRBV9 CASSVGHLGASGNTIYF
TRBJ1-1 15 TRBV2 CASSDSQVSNTEAFF
TRBJ1-3 13 TRBV18 CASSGTAGNTIYF
TRBJ1-2 13 TRBV12-5 CASGSDYLSGYTF
TRBJ2-7 15 TRBV5-1 CASSLEGTRAYEQYF
TRBJ2-2 14 TRBV25-1 CASSGTSGIGELFF
TRBJ2-1 16 TRBV5-1 CASSQEGLAGVNEQFF
TRBJ2-2 17 TRBV18 CASSPGLAGGNTGELFF
TRBJ2-3 14 TRBV7-8 CASSLDVVADTQYF
TRBJ2-7 12 TRBV7-9 CATASGALEQYF
TRBJ2-1 17 TRBV15 CATSRDRPSGSLNEQFF
TRBJ1-4 15 TRBV2 CASSEAIGINEKLFF
TRBJ1-3 15 TRBV18 CASSEDRSSGNTIYF
TRBJ2-2 15 TRBV18 CASSPQREPTGELFF
TRBJ2-5 14 TRBV2 CASRGLASQETQYF
TRBJ1-5 15 TRBV5-6 CASSQRRIREQPQHF
TRBJ2-3 16 TRBV5-1 CASSLGQFSSTDTQYF
TRBJ2-5 13 TRBV2 CASSLMGRETQYF
TRBJ2-1 15 TRBV5-4 CASSETSGSQNEQFF
TRBJ2-7 16 TRBV28 CASSFSLRDRAYEQYF
TRBJ2-3 17 TRBV27 CASSLSNRGSSTDTQYF
TRBJ1-5 12 TRBV28 CASSLINQPQHF
TRBJ2-2 14 TRBV2 CASSKTPFAGELFF
TRBJ1-1 14 TRBV5-1 CASSDKLNPTEAFF
TRBJ2-7 13 TRBV4-3 CASSQTSTHEQYF
TRBJ1-2 13 TRBV6-1 CASSDDPPRGHTF
TRBJ2-7 16 TRBV2 CASRTGTSGGLGEQYF
TRBJ2-7 16 TRBV7-8 CASSLSQGIGLYEQYF
TRBJ1-3 21 TRBV4-2 CASSQEALGRGRISSGNTIYF
TRBJ1-1 13 TRBV29-1 CSAVGHLNTEAFF
TRBJ2-1 17 TRBV13 CASSYDPGTGVDNEQFF
TRBJ2-2 12 TRBV11-3 CASSTHTGELFF
TRBJ2-7 15 TRBV4-1 CASSQSQTGAYEQYF
TRBJ1-5 15 TRBV19 CASRAGPPAFGPQHF
TRBJ2-5 13 TRBV2 CASKRAHQETQYF
TRBJ2-7 13 TRBV27 CASSLAGVYEQYF
TRBJ2-1 14 TRBV5-1 CASSLAFRGNEQFF
TRBJ2-3 13 TRBV9 CASSGLAGDTQYF
TRBJ2-5 12 TRBV7-9 CASSLVGETQYF
TRBJ2-5 15 TRBV10-2 CATYRGGPAQETQYF
TRBJ1-1 18 TRBV5-4 CASSLGGGPSWGNTEAFF
TRBJ2-7 16 TRBV11-2 CASSLVSGTRGREQYF
TRBJ2-1 15 TRBV9 CASSVDSTSYNEQFF
TRBJ2-1 14 TRBV30 CAWSSDSGYNEQFF
TRBJ2-3 16 TRBV9 CASSGRGDPSTDTQYF
TRBJ2-1 13 TRBV6-6 CASSYPGGYEQFF
TRBJ2-2 16 TRBV18 CASSPGLAGDTGELFF
TRBJ2-1 16 TRBV5-4 CASSFRLAGGYNEQFF